This T cell receptor beta chain stems from a study of radiation and T cells in renal cell carcinoma. Study background: Nephrectomy followed 15 Gy stereotactic body radiation by 4 weeks. General study results and limits: Pretreatment tumor biopsies were lacking, so baseline clonotypes are unknown. In blood, top tumor clones expanded by 2 weeks, shrinking by 4.

Profiling relied on immunoSEQ multiplex PCR, and the TCRdb table lists in-frame clones only, not all of them. The profile shows about 130,000 clones, roughly 80% of them singletons. Between the trimmed V and J ends, which lost 6 bases and 4 bases, there was a span of 7 bases. Looked up from germline, CDR1 is KGHSH and CDR2 is LQKENI. CDR3 size: 11 residues. On this clone itself: Its specificity is unknown.

Indicated time point: baseline pretreatment blood. Specified treatment: 15 Gy SBRT to primary tumor, nephrectomy 4 weeks later. Serial blood draws occurred at baseline and 2 and 4 weeks post-SBRT. This material consisted of blood, taken from a patient whose treatment included radiotherapy and nephrectomy. J is TRBJ2-7 and V is TRBV18; D is unclear. This sequence was found in a woman aged 55-69 years with renal cell carcinoma. CDR3 in amino acids: CASSRKYEQYF. CDR3 nucleotides: TGTGCCAGCTCTCGCAAGTACGAGCAGTACTTC.